This T cell receptor (beta chain) is drawn from a study of blood T cell repertoires in COVID-19. This clone was observed a single time. Original analysis: Amplification of reference gene primers was used by the study to estimate nucleated cell counts. The method was immunoSEQ multiplex PCR; TCRdb's version includes in-frame clones alone and lacks a portion of them. V and J calls and clone size come straight from that table; D and trimming were deduced from the DNA. The sample shows about 350,000 clones, over 75% of them seen only once. Recruitment covered about 26 US areas and drew participants whose ages spanned roughly 18 to 100 years. Two consecutive negative NP/OP PCR tests, clearance, or resolved symptoms defined Cohort 3 recovery. Germline-derived CDR1 and CDR2 are SNHLY and FYNNEI. The V and J ends lost 3 bases and 2 bases respectively, with 13 bases between them. There are 15 residues in the CDR3.

The TCR was taken from a woman in her twenties or thirties who had recovered from COVID-19. This rearrangement joins TRBV2 to TRBJ2-5, with D maybe TRBD1 (5 bases). Source material: PBMCs or T cells enriched from blood (not recorded which). DNA for the CDR3: TGTGCCAGCAGTGAGGAAGGGGCAGGACAAGAGACCCAGTACTTC. It is translated as CASSEEGAGQETQYF.